The next 12 T cell receptor beta chains were all read from a single sample in a study of tumor and adjacent non-tumor tissue in lung cancer. This sample's RNA came from whole unsorted tissue. This non-tumor lung sample came from over 3 cm beyond the tumor edge. Three rounds of nested PCR, following a modified ARM-PCR protocol, produced the TCRbeta library. TCRdb reanalysed the multiplex PCR reads using MiXCR and keeps one entry per CDR3 protein. The top ten clones hold about half of a sample with fewer than 100,000 distinct CDR3 sequences, roughly 80% of them seen once. The sequenced sample was distant non-tumor lung tissue. These receptors came from a man aged 55 to 70 with non-small cell lung cancer.

This clonotype was detected only a few times. A much larger clone differs from this one at a single base, so this may be a read error. This chain uses TRBV4-1 with TRBJ1-1; D is ambiguous. Germline values: CDR1 MGHRA, CDR2 YSYEKL. The CDR3 spans 15 residues. CDR3: CASNQPGSYNTEAFF. CDR3 sequence (DNA): TGCGCCAGCAACCAACCGGGCAGCTATAACACTGAAGCTTTCTTT.

Comments on this clonotype: A read error may account for a junction end that differs from germline. The V call is TRBV10-1, the J call TRBJ2-3; tentatively, D is TRBD2 (5 bases). The CDR3 spans 13 residues. Germline CDR1 WNHNN, CDR2 SYGVQD (reference sequence). The CDR3 loop is CASSQRPTDTHYF. Here the CDR3 DNA reads TGCGCTAGCAGTCAGCGGCCCACAGATACGCATTATTTT.

Concerning this clonotype itself: One end of the junction is discordant with germline, which a read error may explain. This chain uses TRBV5-4 with TRBJ1-1, with a tentative D call TRBD1 (6 bases). The germline V gene has CDR1 SGHNT and CDR2 YYREEE (reference sequence). The CDR3 sequence is 17 residues long. CDR3 in amino acids: CASSAGQQGRGDTEASF. CDR3 bases: TGTGCCAGTAGCGCCGGTCAACAGGGACGAGGCGACACTGAAGCTTCCTTT.

This sequence joins TRBV6-2 or TRBV6-3 and TRBJ2-5, with 8 bases aligning to TRBD2. CDR3 length: 17 amino acids. Germline V CDR1 and CDR2: MNHEY, SVGEGT. J gave up 4 bases and V 4 bases, and 14 bases lay outside the gene matches. The CDR3 DNA reads TGTGCCAGCAGTTGGAGGACCTCAGCGGGAGCTTTAGAGACCCAGTACTTC. It translates to CASSWRTSAGALETQYF.

This chain uses TRBV5-4 with TRBJ2-3; TRBD1 is a possible D gene (6 bases). Trimming stripped 2 bases from V and 3 bases from J, with 10 bases between. Germline V gene data show CDR1 as SGHNT and CDR2 as YYREEE (reference sequence). The CDR3 spans 14 residues. CDR3 sequence (DNA): TGTGCCAGCAGCTTTGACAGGCGAACAGATACGCAGTATTTT. Its protein is CASSFDRRTDTQYF.

Worth noting for this clonotype: This may be a read error: a much more frequent sequence differs by one nucleotide. CDR3: CVSRFGEETQYF. In nucleotides, the CDR3 is TGTGTCAGCAGATTCGGGGAGGAGACCCAGTACTTC. The chain uses TRBV12-3 or TRBV12-4 and TRBJ2-5, with D maybe TRBD2 (5 bases). The CDR3 is 12 amino acids.

Concerning this clonotype: A read error may be the cause here, since a much bigger clone is one base away. V is TRBV24-1 and J is TRBJ2-1; D possibly corresponds to TRBD2 (5 bases). Trimming took 6 bases from V and 1 from J, leaving 12 bases between them. In germline, CDR1 is KGHDR, CDR2 SFDVKD. The CDR3 consists of 15 residues. Here the CDR3 reads CATSRHGESYNEQFF. The CDR3 bases are TGTGCCACCAGTCGACACGGGGAATCCTACAATGAGCAGTTCTTC.

Regarding this clonotype: Since no conserved phenylalanine or tryptophan closes the CDR3, a read error is the likely cause. Because the CDR3's place on the DNA is in doubt, the DNA is left out and the CDR3 is given as listed by TCRdb. V gene TRBV6-1 combines with J gene TRBJ1-5; the table's D gene call, TRBD1, was not cross checked with the DNA. Germline CDR1 and CDR2: MNHNS and SASEGT. Including both end residues, the CDR3 is 14 amino acids long. The CDR3 loop is CASSPDILNQPLHL.

The gene calls are TRBV11-2 and TRBJ2-2; TRBD2 is a possible D gene (5 bases). CDR1 SGHAT and CDR2 FQNNGV come from the germline V gene. The CDR3 length is 16 residues. Trimming took 10 bases from V and 6 from J, leaving 24 bases between them. In DNA form, the CDR3 reads TGTGCCAACAACTTAGAACCCCCCACTAGTTCCGGGGAGCTGTTTTTT. Its protein product is CANNLEPPTSSGELFF.

Remarks on this clonotype: A much larger clone lies one base from this, so it may be a read error. The rearrangement links TRBV5-6 to TRBJ2-7, with D unclear. The CDR3 sequence is 17 residues long. V was trimmed by 0 bases and J by 5 bases, leaving 21 bases between them. Germline V lookup: CDR1 SGHDT, CDR2 YYEEEE. CDR3 sequence (DNA): TGTGCCAGCAGCTTGGGGGGTTGGACCGACGCTTCCCACGAGCAGTACTTC. It is translated as CASSLGGWTDASHEQYF. Drawing the rest from reference TRBV5-6 and TRBJ2-7, the complete variable domain is DAGVTQSPTHLIKTRGQQVTLRCSPKSGHDTVSWYQQALGQGPQFIFQYYEEEERQRGNFPDRFSGHQFPNYSSELNVNALLLGDSALYLCASSLGGWTDASHEQYFGPGTRLTVT.

This clonotype has a single count. The conserved final phenylalanine or tryptophan is absent from the CDR3, which likely points to a read error. This chain links TRBV6-2 or TRBV6-3 with TRBJ1-1; D is uncertain. CDR3 length: 14 residues. Germline CDR1 is MNHEY and CDR2 is SVGEGT. With 2 bases removed from V and 9 bases from J, the gap between germline ends came to 16 bases. In DNA, the CDR3 is TGTGCCAGCAGTTACCCCTACGGGAATACTCAAGCTTTCTAT. It is translated as CASSYPYGNTQAFY.

Concerning this clonotype: A read error may produce the germline difference seen at one junction end. This chain connects TRBV11-3 to TRBJ2-2; 9 bases map to TRBD2. The CDR3 contains 18 residues. Germline CDR1 reads SGHNT; CDR2 reads YENEEA. CDR3 region: CANSSRGAGGYRAEELFF. The CDR3 DNA is TGTGCCAACAGCTCCCGGGGAGCGGGAGGATACAGAGCCGAGGAGCTATTTTTT.